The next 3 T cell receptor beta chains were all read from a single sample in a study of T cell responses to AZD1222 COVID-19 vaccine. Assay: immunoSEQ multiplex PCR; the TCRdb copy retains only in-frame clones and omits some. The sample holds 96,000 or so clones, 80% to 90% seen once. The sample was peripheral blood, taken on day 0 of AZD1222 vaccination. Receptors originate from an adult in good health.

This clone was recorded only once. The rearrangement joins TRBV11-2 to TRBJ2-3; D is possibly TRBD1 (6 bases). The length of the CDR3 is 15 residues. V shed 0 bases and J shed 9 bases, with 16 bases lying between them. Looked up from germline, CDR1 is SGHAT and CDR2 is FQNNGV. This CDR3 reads CASSLEGGRHITQYF. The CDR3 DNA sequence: TGTGCCAGCAGCTTAGAAGGGGGACGACACATCACGCAGTATTTT.

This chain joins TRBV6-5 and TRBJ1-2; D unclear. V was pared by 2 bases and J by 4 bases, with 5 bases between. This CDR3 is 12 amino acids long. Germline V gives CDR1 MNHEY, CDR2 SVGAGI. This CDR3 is CASSYRGYGYTF. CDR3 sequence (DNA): TGTGCCAGCAGTTACCGAGGCTATGGCTACACCTTC.

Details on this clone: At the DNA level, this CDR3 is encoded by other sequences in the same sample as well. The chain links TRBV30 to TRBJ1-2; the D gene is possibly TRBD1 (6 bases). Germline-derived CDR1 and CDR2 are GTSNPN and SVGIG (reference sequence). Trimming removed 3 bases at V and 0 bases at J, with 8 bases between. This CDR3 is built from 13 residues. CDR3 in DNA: TGTGCCTGGAGCAGGGGAGCTAACTATGGCTACACCTTC. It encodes CAWSRGANYGYTF. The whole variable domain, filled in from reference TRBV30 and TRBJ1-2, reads SQTIHQWPATLVQPVGSPLSLECTVEGTSNPNLYWYRQAAGRGLQLLFYSVGIGQISSEVPQNLSASRPQDRQFILSSKKLLLSDSGFYLCAWSRGANYGYTFGSGTRLTVV.